This is a list of T cell receptor beta chains from one sample in a study of T cells in Graves' hyperthyroidism and ophthalmopathy. In TCRdb, the multiplex PCR reads were re-called with MiXCR into one record per CDR3 protein. The sample records about 640,000 distinct CDR3 sequences, less than 25% being singletons. The source material was blood. These receptors all stem from a man aged 30-40 years with Graves' ophthalmopathy. Both conserved end residues are part of each CDR3. A D gene is named only where the DNA matches it firmly. Size is omitted from some rows. Given values are once, few, many or a class for expanded clones.

CDR3nt	CDR3aa	abundance	d_gene	v_gene	j_gene
TGTGCCAGCAGCTTAGAGGAGGGGTTCAACAATCAGCCCCAGCATTTT	CASSLEEGFNNQPQHF	.	.	TRBV7-2	TRBJ1-5
TGTGCCAGCATTGGACCGACTAGCGGAAGGGTCTTCACAGATACGCAGTATTTT	CASIGPTSGRVFTDTQYF	once	TRBD2	TRBV6-1	TRBJ2-3
TGTGCCAGCAGTTTAACTAGCGGGGGAGACGAGCAGTACTTC	CASSLTSGGDEQYF	few	TRBD2	TRBV28	TRBJ2-7
TGTGCCAGTAGTATCCGGAAGGGGTCCTACAATGAGCAGTTCTTC	CASSIRKGSYNEQFF	.	.	TRBV19	TRBJ2-1
TGTGCCTGGAGTGTACCCAGCCTGAACACTGAAGCTTTCTTT	CAWSVPSLNTEAFF	many	.	TRBV30	TRBJ1-1
TGTGCCAGCAGCGGGGTTGGGGGTCGTCAGCCCCAGCATTTT	CASSGVGGRQPQHF	.	.	TRBV28	TRBJ1-5
TGTGCCAGCAGTCCTAGCCTAGGACTAGCGGGAATGGCGAATGAGCAGTTCTTC	CASSPSLGLAGMANEQFF	few	TRBD2	TRBV12-3/TRBV12-4	TRBJ2-1
TGTGCCAGCAGTGAAGTGATTGAGCAGTTCTTC	CASSEVIEQFF	few	.	TRBV6-1	TRBJ2-1
TGTGCCAGCAGCAACGGAAAACTAGCGGGAGGGAACAATGAGCAGTTCTTC	CASSNGKLAGGNNEQFF	many	TRBD2	TRBV11-2	TRBJ2-1
TGTGCCAGCAGTTTAAGCAGTACTTTGAACACTGAAGCTTTCTTT	CASSLSSTLNTEAFF	.	.	TRBV12-3/TRBV12-4	TRBJ1-1
TGTGCCAGCAGCTTCCAGGGGGGGAGAACTGAAGCTTTCTTT	CASSFQGGRTEAFF	many	TRBD1	TRBV7-2	TRBJ1-1
TGCGCCAGCAGCCAGCCAGGGGGAATCACTGAAGCTTTCTTT	CASSQPGGITEAFF	few	TRBD1	TRBV4-1	TRBJ1-1
TGTGCCAGCAGTTACTCGGCTAGCGGCTCCTACAATGAGCAGTTCTTC	CASSYSASGSYNEQFF	.	TRBD2	TRBV6-2/TRBV6-3	TRBJ2-1
TGTGCCAGCAGCCCAACACAGGGCTTCACTGAAGCTTTCTTT	CASSPTQGFTEAFF	.	.	TRBV7-9	TRBJ1-1
TGTGCCAGCAGTTCCGGACAGGGCTGGGCCAACGTCCTGACTTTC	CASSSGQGWANVLTF	.	TRBD1	TRBV6-5	TRBJ2-6
TGTGCCAGCAGCTTCCCTGACCGGTCTGTCTTCGGGCGCGGTGGCTACACCTTC	CASSFPDRSVFGRGGYTF	.	.	TRBV5-6	TRBJ1-2
TGTGCCAGCAGCCCAAGGACTAGCAGCAATGAGCAGTTCTTC	CASSPRTSSNEQFF	.	TRBD2	TRBV14	TRBJ2-1
TGTGCCAGCTCACCGGGAGTTCTCATGAACACTGAAGCTTTCTTT	CASSPGVLMNTEAFF	many	.	TRBV18	TRBJ1-1
TGTGCCAGCAGTGGGGGACTAGCGGAGAACCAAGAGACCCAGTACTTC	CASSGGLAENQETQYF	few	TRBD2	TRBV6-2/TRBV6-3	TRBJ2-5
TGTGCCAGCAGCCAAGATTCGACGGGAGGGCCTGACGAGCAGTACTTC	CASSQDSTGGPDEQYF	.	TRBD2	TRBV4-2	TRBJ2-7
TGCAGTGCTACGACCTTTAGCCCTAGGGAGACCCAGTACTTC	CSATTFSPRETQYF	.	.	TRBV20-1	TRBJ2-5
TGTGCCAGCTCACCACCGGGACGAGTGAACACCGGGGAGCTGTTTTTT	CASSPPGRVNTGELFF	.	.	TRBV18	TRBJ2-2
TGCAGTGCTAGAGAAACGGGAGAAGAGACCCAGTACTTC	CSARETGEETQYF	.	.	TRBV20-1	TRBJ2-5
TGTGCCACCAGCAGAGCGGTAGCGGGAGGTCGCACCGGGGAGCTGTTTTTT	CATSRAVAGGRTGELFF	few	TRBD2	TRBV15	TRBJ2-2
TGCAGTGCTAGTCTCCAGGGGCCCTACGAGCAGTACTTC	CSASLQGPYEQYF	.	.	TRBV20-1	TRBJ2-7
TGTGCCATCAGTGACGGACAGGTAGGTCGGCAGGAACAGCCCCAGCATTTT	CAISDGQVGRQEQPQHF	.	TRBD1	TRBV10-3	TRBJ1-5
TGTGCCAGCAGTTTATCGGGACAGAGGAATGAAAAACTGTTTTTT	CASSLSGQRNEKLFF	.	TRBD1	TRBV7-2	TRBJ1-4
TGCGCCAGCGGGGCCCAGGGTAACGAGCAGTACTTC	CASGAQGNEQYF	many	.	TRBV5-1	TRBJ2-7
TGTGCCTGGAGTGAGACAGGTTTGAACACTGAAGCTTTCTTT	CAWSETGLNTEAFF	few	.	TRBV30	TRBJ1-1
TGTGCCAGCAGTTCGACAGGGCTAACCGCCTACGAGCAGTACTTC	CASSSTGLTAYEQYF	many	TRBD1	TRBV28	TRBJ2-7
TGTGCCAGCAGTGTCTTTAAAACAGATCTCGAGCAGTACTTC	CASSVFKTDLEQYF	.	.	TRBV25-1	TRBJ2-7
TGTGCCAGCAGCTTAACCCTGGGACTCGGCAATGAGCAGTTCTTC	CASSLTLGLGNEQFF	many	.	TRBV11-2	TRBJ2-1
TGCAGTGCTAGCCTACTAGCGGGAGGATCATCTAGCACAGATACGCAGTATTTT	CSASLLAGGSSSTDTQYF	.	TRBD2	TRBV20-1	TRBJ2-3
TGTGCCATCGGGGGGACAGGGGCCCTCTCCTACGAGCAGTACTTC	CAIGGTGALSYEQYF	.	TRBD1	TRBV10-3	TRBJ2-7
TGCAGTGCTTTTCCGGGACAGGGATACGAGCAGTACTTC	CSAFPGQGYEQYF	few	TRBD1	TRBV20-1	TRBJ2-7
TGTGCCAGTAGTATGGGGACTAGCGGGAAGTCTGAGCAGTTCTTC	CASSMGTSGKSEQFF	few	TRBD2	TRBV19	TRBJ2-1
TGTGCCAGCAGGCCTAGCGGGAGTGGTGAGCAGTTCTTC	CASRPSGSGEQFF	.	TRBD2	TRBV6-1	TRBJ2-1
TGTGCCTGGGCCAAACAGGGAAACAATCAGCCCCAGCATTTT	CAWAKQGNNQPQHF	few	.	TRBV30	TRBJ1-5
TGCAGCCCGACGACTAGCGGGTTGACAGATACGCAGTATTTT	CSPTTSGLTDTQYF	.	TRBD2	TRBV20-1	TRBJ2-3
TGTGCCAGCAGTTACCCCAAGATCGGTGGGGGCGCGACTAGCGGTAGCACAGATACGCAGTATTTT	CASSYPKIGGGATSGSTDTQYF	many	TRBD2	TRBV6-6	TRBJ2-3
TGTGCCAGCAGCTTCGGGTCACTAAGTTCCTACGAGCAGTACTTC	CASSFGSLSSYEQYF	once	.	TRBV11-1	TRBJ2-7
TGTGCCAGCAGCTTAGGGGACAGGGGGGTCGGAAACACCATATATTTT	CASSLGDRGVGNTIYF	few	TRBD1	TRBV11-2	TRBJ1-3
TGTGCCTGGAGAGGTACGACGACGGGCTACGAGCAGTACTTC	CAWRGTTTGYEQYF	many	.	TRBV30	TRBJ2-7
TGTGCCAGCACGGAAGCTCAGGGTTCCGGCTACACCTTC	CASTEAQGSGYTF	.	.	TRBV2	TRBJ1-2
TGCAGTGCTCACCTCGACAGGGGATTCTACGAGCAGTACTTC	CSAHLDRGFYEQYF	few	TRBD1	TRBV20-1	TRBJ2-7
TGTGCCAGCAGCTTACTTGGGGGTGGCTACACCTTC	CASSLLGGGYTF	.	.	TRBV13	TRBJ1-2
TGTGCCAGTATGCCAAGAGGAGGCAGCCAAGAGACCCAGTACTTC	CASMPRGGSQETQYF	few	.	TRBV19	TRBJ2-5
TGTGCCAGCTCCTCCCTAGGACTAGCCTACGAGCAGTACTTC	CASSSLGLAYEQYF	many	TRBD2	TRBV28	TRBJ2-7
TGTGCCAGCAGCCCACTAGCCCCCAGTACCGAGCAGTACTTC	CASSPLAPSTEQYF	.	.	TRBV6-1	TRBJ2-7
TGTGCCAGCAGCCCTCCTTACAAGGGCCTTGCCAACGAGCAGTACTTC	CASSPPYKGLANEQYF	many	.	TRBV28	TRBJ2-7
TGCGCCAGCAGCTTGTGGATGACGCGGGACTCCTACGAGCAGTACTTC	CASSLWMTRDSYEQYF	.	.	TRBV5-1	TRBJ2-7
TGTGCCAGCAGAGGGGACAGGTACACTGAAGCTTTCTTT	CASRGDRYTEAFF	many	TRBD1	TRBV2	TRBJ1-1
TGCGCCAGCAGCTTTTTACCCGGGACAGGGGGAGATGGCTACACCTTC	CASSFLPGTGGDGYTF	.	TRBD1	TRBV5-1	TRBJ1-2
TGTGCCAGCAGTTTATCCTGGACACCTGAAGCTTTCTTT	CASSLSWTPEAFF	many	.	TRBV28	TRBJ1-1
TGTGCCAGCAGCGTAGGGGACTTAGGGGCCGCCGGGGAGCTGTTTTTT	CASSVGDLGAAGELFF	.	.	TRBV9	TRBJ2-2
TGTGCCACCACCAGGGCAGATACGCAGTATTTT	CATTRADTQYF	many	.	TRBV28	TRBJ2-3